This TCR beta chain was recorded in a study of shared clonotypes between healthy human individuals. The DNA input per sorted-subset replicate PCR was roughly 210 ng, corresponding to 25,000 to 30,000 T cell genomes. Some clones are missing from TCRdb's copy, which holds only in-frame ones; the method was immunoSEQ multiplex PCR. The repertoire includes about 2.5 million clones, around 90% of them detected once, and 0.3% to 0.4% sits in the top ten. CDR1 and CDR2 (germline): MDHEN, SYDVKM. V was pared by 4 bases and J by 4 bases, with 17 bases between. This CDR3 has 16 residues. The split of CD4+ cells yielded CD45RA+ naive and CD45RA-negative memory subsets.

The sample comprised naive CD4+ T cells from PBMCs. Noted subset: CD45RA+ positively selected. This chain joins TRBV28 and TRBJ1-5; TRBD1 might be the D (5 bases). The sequence was collected from a man younger than 30 in good health. Some clones in this sample may be carry-over from other donors' samples. The CDR3 here is CASSSIGGPENQPQHF. CDR3 DNA: TGTGCCAGCAGTTCTATCGGGGGACCGGAAAATCAGCCCCAGCATTTT. The full variable domain, its missing parts supplied by reference TRBV28 and TRBJ1-5, is DVKVTQSSRYLVKRTGEKVFLECVQDMDHENMFWYRQDPGLGLRLIYFSYDVKMKEKGDIPEGYSVSREKKERFSLILESASTNQTSMYLCASSSIGGPENQPQHFGDGTRLSIL.